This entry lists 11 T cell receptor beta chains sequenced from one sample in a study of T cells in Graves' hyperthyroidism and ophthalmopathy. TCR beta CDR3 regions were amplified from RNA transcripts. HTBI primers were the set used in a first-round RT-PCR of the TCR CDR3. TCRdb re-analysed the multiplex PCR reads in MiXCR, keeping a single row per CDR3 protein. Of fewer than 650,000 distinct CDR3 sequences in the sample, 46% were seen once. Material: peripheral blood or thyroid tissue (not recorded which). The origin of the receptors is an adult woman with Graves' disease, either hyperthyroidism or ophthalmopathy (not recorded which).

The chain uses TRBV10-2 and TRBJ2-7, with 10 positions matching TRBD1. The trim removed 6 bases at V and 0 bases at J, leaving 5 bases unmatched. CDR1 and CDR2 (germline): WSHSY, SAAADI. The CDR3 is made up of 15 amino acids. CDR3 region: CASSQGQGSSYEQYF. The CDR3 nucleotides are TGCGCCAGCAGCCAGGGACAGGGGAGCTCCTACGAGCAGTACTTC.

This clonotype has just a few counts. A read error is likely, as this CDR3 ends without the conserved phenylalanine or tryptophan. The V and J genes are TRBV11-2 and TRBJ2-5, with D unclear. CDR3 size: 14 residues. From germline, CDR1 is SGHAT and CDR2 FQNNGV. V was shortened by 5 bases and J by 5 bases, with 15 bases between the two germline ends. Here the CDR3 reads CASSQQTHGETQYL. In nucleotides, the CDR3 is TGTGCCAGCAGCCAACAGACCCACGGGGAGACCCAGTACCTC.

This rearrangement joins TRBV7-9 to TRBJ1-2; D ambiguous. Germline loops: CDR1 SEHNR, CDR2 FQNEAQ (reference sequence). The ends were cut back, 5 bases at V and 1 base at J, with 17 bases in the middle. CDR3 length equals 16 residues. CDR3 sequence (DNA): TGTGCCAGCAGCCGGACGACCTCAGGCCGTAACTATGGCTACACCTTC. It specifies CASSRTTSGRNYGYTF.

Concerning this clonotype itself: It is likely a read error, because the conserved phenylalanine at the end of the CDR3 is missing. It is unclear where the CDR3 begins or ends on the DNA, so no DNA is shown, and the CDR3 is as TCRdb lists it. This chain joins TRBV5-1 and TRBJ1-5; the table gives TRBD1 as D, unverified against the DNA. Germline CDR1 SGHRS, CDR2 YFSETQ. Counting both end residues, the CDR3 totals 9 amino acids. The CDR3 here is CASSSGQGG.

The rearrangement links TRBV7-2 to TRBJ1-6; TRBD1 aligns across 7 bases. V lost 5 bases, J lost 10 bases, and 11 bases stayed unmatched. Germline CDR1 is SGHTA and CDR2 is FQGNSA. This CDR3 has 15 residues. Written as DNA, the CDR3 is TGTGCCAGCAGCCTAAATGCAGGGGGGATCTCACCCCTCCACTTT. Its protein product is CASSLNAGGISPLHF.

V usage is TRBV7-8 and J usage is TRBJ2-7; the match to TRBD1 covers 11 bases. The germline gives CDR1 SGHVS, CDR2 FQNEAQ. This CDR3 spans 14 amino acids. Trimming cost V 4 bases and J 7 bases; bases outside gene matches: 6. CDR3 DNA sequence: TGTGCCAGCAGCTCGGGACAGGGGGTGAATGAGCAGTACTTC. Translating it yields CASSSGQGVNEQYF.

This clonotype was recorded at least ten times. In nucleotides, the CDR3 is TGCAGTGCTTCAGGGTATAGCAATCAGCCCCAGCATTTT. Translating gives CSASGYSNQPQHF. The chain is built from TRBV20-1 and TRBJ1-5, with a tentative D call TRBD1 (5 bases). This CDR3 is 13 amino acids long. The ends were cut back, 5 bases at V and 0 bases at J, with 8 bases in the middle. Germline CDR1 DFQATT, CDR2 SNEGSKA (reference sequence).

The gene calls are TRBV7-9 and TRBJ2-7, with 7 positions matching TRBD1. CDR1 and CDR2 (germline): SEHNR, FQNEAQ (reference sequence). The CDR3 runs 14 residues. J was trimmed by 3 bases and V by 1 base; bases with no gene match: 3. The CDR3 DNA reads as TGTGCCAGCAGCTTAGAGGCAGGGGGCTACGAGCAGTACTTC. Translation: CASSLEAGGYEQYF.

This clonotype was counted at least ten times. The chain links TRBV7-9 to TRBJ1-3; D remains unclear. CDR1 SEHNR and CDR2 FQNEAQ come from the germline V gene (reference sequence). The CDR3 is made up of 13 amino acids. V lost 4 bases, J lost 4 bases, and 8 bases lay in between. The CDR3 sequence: CASSSQAGNTIYF. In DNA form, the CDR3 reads TGTGCCAGCAGCTCCCAAGCAGGAAACACCATATATTTT.

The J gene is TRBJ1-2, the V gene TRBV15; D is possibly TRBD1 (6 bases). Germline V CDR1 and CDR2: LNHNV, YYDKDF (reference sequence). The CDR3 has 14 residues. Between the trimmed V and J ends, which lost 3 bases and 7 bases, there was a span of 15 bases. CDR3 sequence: CATSSLGDKVGYTF. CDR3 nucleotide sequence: TGTGCCACCAGCAGCTTAGGGGACAAGGTTGGCTACACCTTC.

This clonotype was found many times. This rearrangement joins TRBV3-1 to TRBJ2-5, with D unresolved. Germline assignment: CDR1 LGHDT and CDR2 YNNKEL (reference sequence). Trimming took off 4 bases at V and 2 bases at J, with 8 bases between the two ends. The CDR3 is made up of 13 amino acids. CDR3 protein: CASSPLEQETQYF. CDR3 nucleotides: TGTGCCAGCAGCCCGCTCGAACAAGAGACCCAGTACTTC.